The clone carrying this T cell receptor (beta chain) was detected only a few times. Its antigen is not identified. The data were obtained in a study of T cells in localized non-small cell lung cancer. The data were produced by immunoSEQ multiplex PCR, yet TCRdb's version contains in-frame clones alone and is incomplete. The table shows tens of thousands of clones, with 70% to 90% occurring only once. General study results and limits: Clonality peaked in uninvolved adjacent lung rather than tumor. Heterogeneity is still possible, as just one tumor region was sequenced. Higher blood T cell density tracked longer overall survival. Appearances in adjacent lung were noted for a median approximately 58 of the top 100 tumor clones.

This receptor was obtained from a woman aged 18-55 years with stage III lung adenocarcinoma. The sample was peripheral blood, taken before any cancer treatment.

CDR3 nucleotide sequence: TGCAGCGCCGCCGGCGGGACTGAAGCTTTCTTT. It codes for CSAAGGTEAFF. The chain combines TRBV29-1 with TRBJ1-1, with no clear D. This CDR3 spans 11 amino acids. Germline-derived CDR1 and CDR2 are SQVTM and ANQGSEA. V dropped 7 bases and J dropped 5 bases, with 11 bases sitting between them.